These 8 T cell receptor beta chains share one sample of origin, sequenced in a study of blood T cells in healthy people across ages. Combining a sample-barcoded 5' primer with a J-beta primer mix, a second PCR ran for about 7 to 12 cycles. TCRdb called the 5' RACE reads again in MiXCR, with one record for every CDR3 protein. The data show 800,000 to 950,000 distinct CDR3 sequences, with under 35% seen just once and roughly 10% held by the top ten. A further study also used this sample, focusing on T cells of mothers and their children.

Sample: blood. Receptors were obtained from a woman aged 40 to 50 in good health.

The chain links TRBV20-1 to TRBJ2-5; 9 nucleotides line up with TRBD1. TRBJ2-7 explains the end of the DNA better; the J call may be wrong. CDR1 and CDR2 from the germline V gene are DFQATT and SNEGSKA (reference sequence). The CDR3 contains 15 residues. DNA for the CDR3: TGCAGTGCTGGATCCGGGACAGGGCTCTTCCACGAGCAGTACTTC. Its translation: CSAGSGTGLFHEQYF.

This clonotype was recorded once. The chain recombines TRBV6-2 or TRBV6-3 with TRBJ2-7, with 7 bases that match TRBD2. Trimming cost V 0 bases and J 0 bases; bases outside gene matches: 5. Germline-derived CDR1 and CDR2 are MNHEY and SVGEGT. The CDR3 loop spans 16 amino acids. CDR3: CASSYSRGGSSYEQYF. The CDR3 DNA sequence: TGTGCCAGCAGTTACTCGAGAGGCGGGAGCTCCTACGAGCAGTACTTC.

The chain combines TRBV6-2 or TRBV6-3 with TRBJ2-7; D perhaps matches TRBD1 (6 bases). Germline CDR1 reads MNHEY; CDR2 reads SVGEGT. Trimming left V 4 bases short and J 7 bases short, with 23 bases between. This CDR3 has 16 residues. CDR3 nucleotide sequence: TGTGCCAGCAGTTTCCAAGACAGGTTAAGCCACAATGAGCAGTACTTC. Amino acids: CASSFQDRLSHNEQYF.

The V gene is TRBV30, the J gene TRBJ2-1, with 9 bases fitting TRBD2. The CDR3 runs 15 residues. Germline CDR1 GTSNPN, CDR2 SVGIG (reference sequence). V dropped 3 bases and J dropped 3; count of bases not matched to a gene: 6. The CDR3 nucleotides are TGTGCCTGGAGCGAATATAGCGGGGGCTACAATGAGCAGTTCTTC. It is translated as CAWSEYSGGYNEQFF.

The CDR3 sequence is CASSSTGGQAYNEQFF. The CDR3 DNA reads TGCGCCAGCAGCAGTACAGGGGGGCAAGCCTACAATGAGCAGTTCTTC. The gene calls are TRBV5-1 and TRBJ2-1; 8 nucleotides agree with TRBD1. In germline, CDR1 is SGHRS, CDR2 YFSETQ. Trimming removed 4 bases from V and 2 bases from J; junction bases left unmatched: 8. The CDR3 runs 16 residues.

This clonotype appeared a few times. The chain combines TRBV4-1 with TRBJ2-1; TRBD2 agrees at 8 bases. This CDR3 contains 16 residues. Germline V gene sequence: CDR1 MGHRA, CDR2 YSYEKL. V shed 6 bases, J shed 4 bases, and the junction held 11 bases outside the gene matches. The CDR3 sequence: CASSGTPAGEYNEQFF. DNA for the CDR3: TGCGCCAGCAGTGGGACGCCAGCGGGGGAGTACAATGAGCAGTTCTTC.

This chain links TRBV5-1 with TRBJ2-1, with unresolved D. Between the trimmed V and J ends, which lost 3 bases and 5 bases, there was a span of 3 bases. In germline, CDR1 is SGHRS, CDR2 YFSETQ. The CDR3 is made up of 11 amino acids. The CDR3 region is CASSSNNEQFF. CDR3 nucleotide sequence: TGCGCCAGCAGCTCAAACAATGAGCAGTTCTTC.

The chain employs TRBV5-1 and TRBJ2-3; D ambiguous. Germline V gives CDR1 SGHRS, CDR2 YFSETQ. The CDR3 extends over 14 amino acids. Deletions cut 3 bases from V and 2 bases from J, with 10 bases between. CDR3: CASSSAISTDTQYF. The CDR3 DNA reads TGCGCCAGCAGCTCGGCGATTTCCACAGATACGCAGTATTTT.